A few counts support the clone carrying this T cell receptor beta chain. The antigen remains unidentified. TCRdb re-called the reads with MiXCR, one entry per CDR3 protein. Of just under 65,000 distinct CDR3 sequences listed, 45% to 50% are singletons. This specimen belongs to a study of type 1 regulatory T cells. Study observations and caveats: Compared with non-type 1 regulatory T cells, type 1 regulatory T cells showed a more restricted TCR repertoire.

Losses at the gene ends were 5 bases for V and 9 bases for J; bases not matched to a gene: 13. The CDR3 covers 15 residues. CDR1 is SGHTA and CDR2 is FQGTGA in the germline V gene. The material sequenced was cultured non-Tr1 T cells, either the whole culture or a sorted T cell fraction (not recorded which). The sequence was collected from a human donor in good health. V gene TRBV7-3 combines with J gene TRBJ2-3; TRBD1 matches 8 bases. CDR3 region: CASSTSRDRPETQYF. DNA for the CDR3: TGTGCCAGCAGCACGTCCCGGGACAGGCCGGAGACGCAGTATTTT.